This entry lists 24 T cell receptor beta chains sequenced from one sample in a study of T cell repertoires in cytomegalovirus infection. TCRdb independently ran MiXCR on the reads; one entry per CDR3 protein. Of 300,000 to 400,000 distinct CDR3 sequences listed, 25% are singletons. These receptors have no identified antigens. The sequenced sample was cultured PBMCs, obtained from culture after CMV antigen stimulation. The receptors shown here come from a human donor in good health (CMV status not recorded). Some clones in this sample may be carry-over from other donors' samples.

The chain couples TRBV20-1 to TRBJ1-4, with TRBD1 identical over 9 bases. V was pared by 5 bases and J by 8 bases, with 9 bases of the junction left unmatched. The CDR3 extends over 14 amino acids. CDR1 is DFQATT and CDR2 is SNEGSKA in the germline V gene (reference sequence). The CDR3 coding sequence is TGCAGTGCTCCCCTAGGGACAGGGAACGAAAAACTGTTTTTT. It yields the protein CSAPLGTGNEKLFF.

This CDR3 reads CASSFFLAGYEQYF. In DNA form, the CDR3 reads TGTGCCAGCAGTTTCTTTCTAGCGGGCTACGAGCAGTACTTC. The rearrangement links TRBV12-3 or TRBV12-4 to TRBJ2-7, with 8 bases lining up with TRBD2. J was trimmed by 3 bases and V by 3 bases; bases with no gene match: 4. The length of the CDR3 is 14 residues.

The chain carries TRBV7-2 and TRBJ1-2; D is undetermined. The CDR3 sequence is 12 residues long. Germline CDR1 is SGHTA and CDR2 is FQGNSA. Trimming stripped 5 bases from V and 6 bases from J, with 10 bases between. CDR3 nucleotides: TGTGCCAGCAGCCCCCGGAGCGATGGCTACACCTTC. Translation: CASSPRSDGYTF. Variable domain in full (rest from reference TRBV7-2 and TRBJ1-2): GAGVSQSPSNKVTEKGKDVELRCDPISGHTALYWYRQSLGQGLEFLIYFQGNSAPDKSGLPSDRFSAERTGGSVSTLTIQRTQQEDSAVYLCASSPRSDGYTFGSGTRLTVV.

This clonotype has more than one count but fewer than ten. The chain joins TRBV9 to TRBJ2-5; maybe TRBD1 (6 bases). V shed 4 bases and J shed 5 bases, with 12 bases lying between them. Germline CDR1 and CDR2: SGDLS and YYNGEE. CDR3 length: 13 amino acids. The CDR3 DNA follows: TGTGCCAGCAGCAAACAGGGTGTGGAGACCCAGTACTTC. It encodes CASSKQGVETQYF.

The chain recombines TRBV7-2 with TRBJ2-7, with 10 bases lining up with TRBD1. The CDR3 length is 15 residues. The trim removed 3 bases at V and 6 bases at J, leaving 8 bases unmatched. Germline assignment: CDR1 SGHTA and CDR2 FQGNSA. CDR3 in amino acids: CASSLMTGGKREQYF. The DNA for the CDR3 is TGTGCCAGCAGCTTGATGACAGGGGGCAAACGCGAGCAGTACTTC.

The CDR3 bases are TGTGCCAGCAGTACACCGGGACTAGTCGACAGGGAGACCCAGTACTTC. Translated: CASSTPGLVDRETQYF. The chain couples TRBV28 to TRBJ2-5; 8 bases fit TRBD2. Trimming at V came to 5 bases and at J to 5 bases, leaving 13 bases not matched to a gene. Germline-derived CDR1 and CDR2 are MDHEN and SYDVKM. The CDR3 totals 16 residues.

This clonotype was detected only once. J is TRBJ2-2 and V is TRBV12-3 or TRBV12-4; the D is unclear. The CDR3 runs to 14 residues. The V end was cut by 6 bases, the J end by 6 bases, with 14 bases between. The CDR3 DNA is TGTGCCAGCAGCGAAGGGCAGGTGCCCGGGGAGCTGTTTTTT. Amino acids: CASSEGQVPGELFF.

The J gene is TRBJ2-2, the V gene TRBV5-4, with 9 bases aligning to TRBD2. The junction had 11 bases not matched to a gene; V was cut back by 4 bases and J by 10 bases. This CDR3 is 15 amino acids long. Germline-derived CDR1 and CDR2 are SGHNT and YYREEE (reference sequence). The CDR3 DNA reads as TGTGCCAGCAGCCTGATCATAGCGGGAGCGGAGGAGCTGTTTTTT. It translates to CASSLIIAGAEELFF.

V is TRBV12-3 or TRBV12-4 and J is TRBJ2-3; D is unresolved. V lost 3 bases and J lost 8, with 12 bases in between. The CDR3 covers 13 residues. CDR3 coding DNA: TGTGCCAGCAGTTTTATCAGGACGGGTACGCAGTATTTT. This gives the protein CASSFIRTGTQYF.

Turning to this clonotype: A much larger clone is a single base away; this may be a read error. It is unclear where the CDR3 begins or ends on the DNA, so no DNA is shown, and the CDR3 is as TCRdb lists it. This chain connects TRBV7-8 to TRBJ2-7; no DNA check was done on the table's D call, TRBD1. Inclusive of both ends, the CDR3 amounts to 16 amino acids. Per germline, CDR1 SGHVS and CDR2 FQNEAQ. CDR3 sequence reads: CASSLRVGTGSYERYF.

The V and J genes are TRBV7-2 and TRBJ2-3, with TRBD2 identical over 7 bases. The CDR3 extends over 14 amino acids. Germline loops: CDR1 SGHTA, CDR2 FQGNSA. J was trimmed by 4 bases and V by 5 bases; bases with no gene match: 6. CDR3 bases: TGTGCCAGCAGCCCCCCCCTAGCGGCAGATACGCAGTATTTT. This gives the protein CASSPPLAADTQYF.

This chain joins TRBV7-8 and TRBJ2-3; TRBD2 matches at 12 bases. This CDR3 has 16 residues. The V gene end was trimmed by 6 bases and the J gene end by 0 bases; junction bases not matched to a gene: 4. In germline, CDR1 is SGHVS, CDR2 FQNEAQ. The CDR3 protein is CASRELAGGSTDTQYF. The CDR3, as DNA: TGTGCCAGCAGGGAGCTAGCGGGAGGGAGCACAGATACGCAGTATTTT.

This clonotype was recorded at least ten times. This chain connects TRBV12-3 or TRBV12-4 to TRBJ1-2; D is perhaps TRBD1 (5 bases). V lost 3 bases, J lost 5 bases, and 10 bases lay in between. CDR3 length: 13 residues. The CDR3 DNA reads as TGTGCCAGCAGTTTGAGGGGTGGGTATGGCTACACCTTC. Encoded protein: CASSLRGGYGYTF.

This clonotype was recorded many times. The V call is TRBV19, the J call TRBJ1-5, with 9 positions matching TRBD1. The V gene's germline CDR1 is LNHDA and CDR2 SQIVND (reference sequence). This CDR3 contains 15 residues. V gave up 5 bases and J gave up 1 base; unmatched junction bases: 3. The CDR3 DNA follows: TGTGCCAGTAGTCTTGGGACAGGGAGCAATCAGCCCCAGCATTTT. Translation gives CASSLGTGSNQPQHF.

This clonotype was observed a few times. This chain joins TRBV12-3 or TRBV12-4 and TRBJ2-7, with TRBD2 matching over 10 bases. The CDR3 consists of 14 residues. The V segment lost 4 bases and the J segment 6 bases; nucleotides outside the gene matches: 6. CDR3 nucleotides: TGTGCCAGCAGTTCTAGCGGGAGCTGGGGCGAGCAGTACTTC. This encodes CASSSSGSWGEQYF.

V usage is TRBV5-4 and J usage is TRBJ2-1, with 13 bases identical to TRBD2. Germline V CDR1 and CDR2: SGHNT, YYREEE (reference sequence). This CDR3 spans 15 amino acids. V gave up 4 bases and J gave up 8 bases; unmatched junction bases: 6. CDR3 sequence (DNA): TGTGCCAGCAGCAACCGGACTAGCGGGAGTCATGAGCAGTTCTTC. Protein: CASSNRTSGSHEQFF.

This clonotype was observed a few times. The V and J genes are TRBV5-6 and TRBJ1-1, with 7 bases fitting TRBD1. Germline V CDR1 and CDR2: SGHDT, YYEEEE. J was trimmed by 1 base and V by 4 bases; bases with no gene match: 16. This CDR3 has 18 residues. The CDR3: CASSPNWWDREPNTEAFF. In DNA form, the CDR3 reads TGTGCCAGCAGCCCAAATTGGTGGGACAGAGAACCGAACACTGAAGCTTTCTTT.

This clonotype was counted only a few times. The chain is built from TRBV7-8 and TRBJ1-1; the D gene is possibly TRBD1 (5 bases). CDR1 SGHVS and CDR2 FQNEAQ come from the germline V gene. Trimming took 8 bases from V and 11 from J, leaving 15 bases between them. The CDR3 is 11 amino acids. CDR3 sequence reads: CASGPAGLAFF. The CDR3 nucleotides are TGTGCCAGCGGCCCAGCAGGGCTTGCTTTCTTT. Supplemented by reference TRBV7-8 and TRBJ1-1, the full variable domain reads GAGVSQSPRYKVAKRGQDVALRCDPISGHVSLFWYQQALGQGPEFLTYFQNEAQLDKSGLPSDRFFAERPEGSVSTLKIQRTQQEDSAVYLCASGPAGLAFFGQGTRLTVV.

This clonotype appeared a few times. The chain links TRBV27 to TRBJ2-1, with D tentatively TRBD2 (6 bases). Per the germline V gene, CDR1 is MNHEY and CDR2 is SMNVEV (reference sequence). V lost 6 bases and J 4 bases, leaving 19 bases between the germline ends. CDR3 length: 16 amino acids. The CDR3 region is CASSTSSGSMYNEQFF. The CDR3 nucleotides read TGTGCCAGCAGCACCTCATCCGGGAGTATGTACAATGAGCAGTTCTTC.

This clonotype showed up just once. V usage is TRBV27 and J usage is TRBJ2-1; a weak D match, TRBD1 (5 bases). V lost 5 bases to trimming and J lost 3 bases, with 17 bases between them. This CDR3 contains 16 residues. Germline CDR1 and CDR2: MNHEY and SMNVEV (reference sequence). The CDR3 DNA reads as TGTGCCAGCAGTCCATCGAGAATAAGGGGCTACAATGAGCAGTTCTTC. Amino acids: CASSPSRIRGYNEQFF.

This clonotype was found many times. This rearrangement joins TRBV4-1 to TRBJ1-6; D possibly corresponds to TRBD1 (5 bases). Between the trimmed V and J ends, which lost 5 bases and 7 bases, there was a span of 18 bases. This CDR3 has 16 residues. CDR1 is MGHRA and CDR2 is YSYEKL in the germline V gene. The CDR3 here is CASSSSAGIGNSPLHF. Written as DNA, the CDR3 is TGCGCCAGCAGCTCGTCGGCAGGGATCGGCAATTCACCCCTCCACTTT.

This clonotype has ten or more counts. This chain connects TRBV7-2 to TRBJ1-5; D might be TRBD1 (5 bases). Germline-derived CDR1 and CDR2 are SGHTA and FQGNSA. V lost 5 bases and J lost 6, with 17 bases in between. The CDR3 length is 15 residues. CDR3 in DNA: TGTGCCAGCAGCGCGACAGTGGCTGGGGGTCAGCCCCAGCATTTT. This codes for CASSATVAGGQPQHF.

This clonotype was detected only a few times. V is TRBV5-4 and J is TRBJ2-1, with TRBD2 matching 8 bases. The germline V gene has CDR1 SGHNT and CDR2 YYREEE (reference sequence). V trimming: 0 bases; J trimming: 4 bases; junction bases outside the gene matches: 9. There are 17 residues in the CDR3. CDR3 amino acids: CASSLGLAPKLYNEQFF. The CDR3 DNA reads TGTGCCAGCAGCTTGGGACTAGCGCCTAAACTTTACAATGAGCAGTTCTTC.

The chain combines TRBV28 with TRBJ2-1; TRBD2 matches 16 bases. The CDR3 is 16 amino acids. Looked up from germline, CDR1 is MDHEN and CDR2 is SYDVKM. V shed 3 bases, J shed 7 bases, and the junction held 3 bases outside the gene matches. The CDR3 region has the DNA TGTGCCAGCAGTTTGGGACTAGCGGGAGGGAGGAATGAGCAGTTCTTC. Translation gives CASSLGLAGGRNEQFF.